The sequence of this TCR beta chain was determined in a study of blood T cell repertoires in COVID-19. Study overall: COVID-19 samples collected from the United States, Italy and Spain covered acute and convalescent phases. The cDNA or gDNA used as material had been derived from T cells, B-cell-depleted T cells, or PBMCs.

Original methodology: Using reference gene primer amplification, nucleated cell counts were estimated. Libraries were prepared by immunoSEQ multiplex PCR; TCRdb keeps only in-frame clonotypes and omits some of them. V and J calls plus clone size are reproduced from that table; the DNA served to infer D and trimming. The data hold approximately 130,000 clones, with around 87% observed a single time. The clonotype was recovered from a woman in her forties or fifties who had recovered from COVID-19. Sequencing was performed on peripheral blood.

The chain's CDR3 is CASSRVGWTGGGRVQETQYF. The CDR3 DNA sequence: TGCGCCAGCAGCCGGGTCGGATGGACAGGGGGCGGTCGGGTCCAAGAGACCCAGTACTTC. The chain has TRBV5-1 and TRBJ2-5; 11 nucleotides match TRBD1. The CDR3 is 20 amino acids. V lost 4 bases to trimming and J lost 1 base; unmatched junction nucleotides: 18. Germline V lookup: CDR1 SGHRS, CDR2 YFSETQ.